The rows below give T cell receptor beta chains drawn from one sample of a study of shared T cell receptors in the human thymus. Sequencing used immunoSEQ multiplex PCR; TCRdb keeps in-frame clones, though not all of them. Found here are hundreds of thousands of clones, around nine tenths of them singletons; the top ten hold around 0.0099%. The same sample was also used in a study of human thymus T cells.

Material: thymocytes. Source of these receptors: a boy in the first two years of life with a congenital heart defect. Each CDR3 is given with its conserved first and last residue. D genes are given only for firm matches. Part of the rows lack a size; the others show once, few, many or a class for expanded clones.

j_gene | d_gene | v_gene | abundance | CDR3nt | CDR3aa
TRBJ1-3 | NA | TRBV7-2 | NA | TGTGCCAGCAGCCTAGGACAGTCTGGAAACACCATATATTTT | CASSLGQSGNTIYF
TRBJ2-7 | TRBD1 | TRBV10-2 | NA | TGCGCCAGCAGTACCGGGACAGACTCCTCCTACGAGCAGTACTTC | CASSTGTDSSYEQYF
TRBJ2-2 | NA | TRBV25-1 | NA | TGTGCCAGCAGGCCTACCGGGTACACCGGGGAGCTGTTTTTT | CASRPTGYTGELFF
TRBJ2-7 | NA | TRBV30 | NA | TGTGCCTATTGGGACACCGCTCGGGAGCAGTACTTC | CAYWDTAREQYF
TRBJ2-7 | TRBD2 | TRBV14 | NA | TGTGCCAGCAGCCAAGGTATTAGCGGGTGGCCTTTATCCTACGAGCAGTACTTC | CASSQGISGWPLSYEQYF
TRBJ2-1 | TRBD2 | TRBV9 | NA | TGTGCCAGCAGCTCCCCACTGGCGGGAGGGCCCTACAATGAGCAGTTCTTC | CASSSPLAGGPYNEQFF
TRBJ2-6 | NA | TRBV2 | few | TGTGCCAGGAGCCCAGGGCCTCGTGGCTCTGGGGCCAACGTCCTGACTTTC | CARSPGPRGSGANVLTF
TRBJ1-5 | NA | TRBV7-2 | NA | TGTGCCAGCAGCTTAGCAGGAGTCAATCAGCCCCAGCATTTT | CASSLAGVNQPQHF
TRBJ2-7 | NA | TRBV14 | once | TGTGCCAGCAGCCTTCGCTTAGGACACGGGCTCGGACTACGGGAGCAGTACTTC | CASSLRLGHGLGLREQYF
TRBJ2-3 | NA | TRBV28 | few | TGTGCCAGCACTGGAGGGACAGATACGCAGTATTTT | CASTGGTDTQYF
TRBJ2-7 | TRBD1 | TRBV19 | NA | TGTGCCAGTAGTATAGTGAAGGGGGCGTCTTCCGAGCAGTACTTC | CASSIVKGASSEQYF
TRBJ2-2 | NA | TRBV7-2 | NA | TGTGCCAGCAGCCCGGGTAAACAGGTCTCCGGGGAGCTGTTTTTT | CASSPGKQVSGELFF
TRBJ2-5 | NA | TRBV5-8 | NA | TGTGCCAGGAGAAGGGCCAGGGTTCAAGAGACCCAGTACTTC | CARRRARVQETQYF
TRBJ2-1 | NA | TRBV28 | NA | TGTGCCAGCAGTTTATATCGGTTTCCCTACGACAATGAGCAGTTCTTC | CASSLYRFPYDNEQFF
TRBJ2-7 | NA | TRBV6-5 | once | TGTGCCAGCCGAGAACAGGTATGGGATTACGAGCAGTACTTC | CASREQVWDYEQYF
TRBJ2-7 | NA | TRBV4-3 | NA | TGCGCCAGCAGCCAATCCGAGCCGGCCTACGAGCAGTACTTC | CASSQSEPAYEQYF
TRBJ2-3 | TRBD2 | TRBV4-3 | NA | TGCGCCAGCAGCCAAGACTCGCCCGGGGCGGGAGGGCCTGCGGAAGATACGCAGTATTTT | CASSQDSPGAGGPAEDTQYF
TRBJ2-5 | NA | TRBV7-9 | NA | TGTGCCAGCAGCTTAGGTTACGGGAGAGTCCAAGAGACCCAGTACTTC | CASSLGYGRVQETQYF
TRBJ2-3 | TRBD1 | TRBV9 | once | TGTGCCAGCAGCGTAGAGGGGGCCCCGAAGCGGCCCACAGATACGCAGTATTTT | CASSVEGAPKRPTDTQYF
TRBJ2-7 | TRBD1 | TRBV10-3 | NA | TGTGCCATCAGTGTGGGACAGGGGGCAATCTACCCTCTCTACGAGCAGTACTTC | CAISVGQGAIYPLYEQYF
TRBJ2-2 | NA | TRBV2 | NA | TGTGCCAGCAGTTTTGACAGACCCGGGGAGCTGTTTTTT | CASSFDRPGELFF
TRBJ2-3 | TRBD2 | TRBV5-4 | NA | TGTGCCAGCAGCTCATCCGGCGGGGGGGTGACAGATACGCAGTATTTT | CASSSSGGGVTDTQYF
TRBJ2-3 | TRBD2 | TRBV5-1 | NA | TGCGCCAGCAGCTCGGACCTTAGACTAGCGGGACCCCCAGATACGCAGTATTTT | CASSSDLRLAGPPDTQYF
TRBJ2-3 | TRBD2 | TRBV2 | NA | TGTGCCAGCACGGAGAGTAGCGGGAGGTTGGTAGATACGCAGTATTTT | CASTESSGRLVDTQYF
TRBJ2-7 | TRBD2 | TRBV12-5 | NA | TGTGCTAGTGGTTTGCTGAGGACTAGCGGGGCGCTAGAGCAGTACTTC | CASGLLRTSGALEQYF
TRBJ2-7 | NA | TRBV7-2 | NA | TGTGCCAGCAGCACACCCGGCGGGGAATACTACGAGCAGTACTTC | CASSTPGGEYYEQYF
TRBJ2-3 | TRBD2 | TRBV10-3 | once | TGTGCCATCGGTCAAGCGGGAGTGGGCACAGATACGCAGTATTTT | CAIGQAGVGTDTQYF
TRBJ2-3 | TRBD2 | TRBV4-1 | NA | TGCGCCAGCAGCCAAGAAGGGGCTAGCGGGATGGATACGCAGTATTTT | CASSQEGASGMDTQYF
TRBJ2-6 | TRBD1 | TRBV6-4 | NA | TGTGCCAGCAGTGAAGGGGCCGGGACAGGGGCTTCTGGGGCCAACGTCCTGACTTTC | CASSEGAGTGASGANVLTF
TRBJ1-2 | TRBD1 | TRBV29-1 | once | TGCAGCGCCCGGGACAGGGCAGTTCCTAACTATGGCTACACCTTC | CSARDRAVPNYGYTF
TRBJ2-3 | NA | TRBV27 | NA | TGTGCCAGCAGTCCCCGGGGTTCCCCCACAGATACGCAGTATTTT | CASSPRGSPTDTQYF
TRBJ2-3 | TRBD1 | TRBV2 | NA | TGTGCCAGCAGTGAATCATCGGACAGGGCGAAAGATACGCAGTATTTT | CASSESSDRAKDTQYF
TRBJ2-2 | NA | TRBV14 | NA | TGTGCCAGCAGCCAAGGCGGGAAAACCGGGGAGCTGTTTTTT | CASSQGGKTGELFF
TRBJ2-7 | TRBD2 | TRBV4-2 | NA | TGTGCCAGCAGTGCTATAGCGGGAGACCCCTACGAGCAGTACTTC | CASSAIAGDPYEQYF
TRBJ2-7 | NA | TRBV29-1 | NA | TGCAGCGCCACAGACGGGAGTAGAGGGTACGAGCAGTACTTC | CSATDGSRGYEQYF
TRBJ2-7 | NA | TRBV11-2 | once | TGTGCCAGCAGCTGGAGGGACGAGCAGTACTTC | CASSWRDEQYF
TRBJ2-1 | NA | TRBV11-1 | NA | TGTGCCAGCAGCTTCCCCCGTCCCGACTCATTCTCCTACAATGAGCAGTTCTTC | CASSFPRPDSFSYNEQFF
TRBJ2-7 | NA | TRBV2 | NA | TGTGCCAGTGTGGGACTCGGTGGCGGGTCCGAGCAGTACTTC | CASVGLGGGSEQYF
TRBJ1-1 | NA | TRBV7-2 | once | TGTGCCAGCAGCTTAGTTCCGGGGGGCGCGAATGAAGCTTTCTTT | CASSLVPGGANEAFF
TRBJ1-3 | NA | TRBV25-1 | NA | TGTGCCAGCAGTGGGGCCAGGGAAATTGGAAACACCATATATTTT | CASSGAREIGNTIYF
TRBJ1-2 | NA | TRBV27 | NA | TGTGCCAGCAGTTCGGTTCAGGGAATTCAGTGGGCTAACTATGGCTACACCTTC | CASSSVQGIQWANYGYTF
TRBJ2-3 | TRBD2 | TRBV30 | NA | TGTGCCTGGAGTGGACTAGCGGGACTTTCAGATACGCAGTATTTT | CAWSGLAGLSDTQYF
TRBJ1-1 | NA | TRBV7-3 | few | TGTGCCAGCAGCTCGTTTAGAGACACTGAAGCTTTCTTT | CASSSFRDTEAFF
TRBJ1-4 | NA | TRBV6-5 | NA | TGTGCCAGCGCTCGACAGGTTGCAACTAATGAAAAACTGTTTTTT | CASARQVATNEKLFF
TRBJ1-5 | NA | TRBV2 | NA | TGTGCCAGCAGTGAAGCTGGAGGCCAGCCCCAGCATTTT | CASSEAGGQPQHF
TRBJ1-4 | NA | TRBV12-2 | NA | TGTGCAAGTCGCTTAGCGGGCGGCAGGGGTAATGAAAAACTGTTTTTT | CASRLAGGRGNEKLFF
TRBJ1-3 | TRBD1 | TRBV30 | NA | TGTGCCTGGAACCCCCAGGGGGCGGCCTCTGGAAACACCATATATTTT | CAWNPQGAASGNTIYF
TRBJ2-2 | TRBD2 | TRBV9 | NA | TGTGCCAGCAGCCTCGGACTAGCAGACCTCACCGGGGAGCTGTTTTTT | CASSLGLADLTGELFF
TRBJ1-3 | NA | TRBV6-5 | NA | TGTGCCAGCAGGCCCCCGGTCTCTGGAAACACCATATATTTT | CASRPPVSGNTIYF
TRBJ2-7 | NA | TRBV4-3 | NA | TGCGCCAGCAGCCATGAAGCCGATGGGGGGAGTCCTCGCTACGAGCAGTACTTC | CASSHEADGGSPRYEQYF
TRBJ2-1 | NA | TRBV13 | few | TGTGCCAGCAGCGCTAGACTGAAGTCCGACAATGAGCAGTTCTTC | CASSARLKSDNEQFF
TRBJ2-7 | TRBD2 | TRBV7-6 | NA | TGTGCCAGCAGCTTAGGCCCTGGGACTAGCGGGATACCCAACGACGAGCAGTACTTC | CASSLGPGTSGIPNDEQYF
TRBJ2-5 | TRBD2 | TRBV11-2 | NA | TGTGCCAGCAGCTTAGGCCTCCGCCGGGCTAGCGGAGAGACCCAGTACTTC | CASSLGLRRASGETQYF
TRBJ2-3 | TRBD2 | TRBV4-2 | once | TGTGCCAGCAGCCAAAAGGGACTAGCGGGACGGCCCAAACTTTCCACACGCGGCACAGATACGCAGTATTTT | CASSQKGLAGRPKLSTRGTDTQYF
TRBJ2-7 | TRBD2 | TRBV28 | NA | TGTGCCAGCAGTTTATCACCTTCGGGACTAGAGGAGGGACCGGGGCAGTACTTC | CASSLSPSGLEEGPGQYF
TRBJ2-1 | TRBD2 | TRBV9 | NA | TGTGCCAGCAGCGTAGAGGCGGGAGGGCCGGGTGAGCAGTTCTTC | CASSVEAGGPGEQFF
TRBJ2-7 | TRBD1 | TRBV4-1 | once | TGCGCCAGCAGCCAAGAGAACTCCGGGACAGGCCCCTACGAGCAGTACTTC | CASSQENSGTGPYEQYF
TRBJ2-2 | NA | TRBV19 | NA | TGTGCCAGTAGTATAGGAGCCTTAACCGGGGAGCTGTTTTTT | CASSIGALTGELFF
TRBJ2-7 | NA | TRBV10-3 | NA | TGTGCCATCAGTGAGTCGGGGGGTCAGTTCGACTACGAGCAGTACTTC | CAISESGGQFDYEQYF